The clone carrying this T cell receptor (beta chain) occurred once. The antigen remains undetermined. V was trimmed by 0 bases and J by 8 bases, leaving 10 bases between them. The CDR3 contains 13 residues. Germline assignment: CDR1 SGHNT and CDR2 YENEEA. Here immunoSEQ multiplex PCR was the method, and the copy in TCRdb shows in-frame clones only, minus some. The sample lists about 53,000 clones, about 88% occurring once. This specimen comes from a study of T cell responses to AZD1222 COVID-19 vaccine. Whole-study results and caveats: Reportedly, nearly half the spike-specific TCRs target unmutated variant regions. Dominant CD4 TCR responses targeted spike regions 160-218 and 743-854. Donors were mostly white British, more females; clonal diversity possibly underestimated. Baseline seropositivity characterized only a handful of AZD1222 recipients.

The input for sequencing was peripheral blood, taken on day 0 of AZD1222 vaccination. The receptor was derived from an adult in good health. V gene TRBV11-3 combines with J gene TRBJ1-1; D gene ambiguous. CDR3: CASSLDPSGEAFF. CDR3 bases: TGTGCCAGCAGCTTAGACCCCTCCGGGGAAGCTTTCTTT.